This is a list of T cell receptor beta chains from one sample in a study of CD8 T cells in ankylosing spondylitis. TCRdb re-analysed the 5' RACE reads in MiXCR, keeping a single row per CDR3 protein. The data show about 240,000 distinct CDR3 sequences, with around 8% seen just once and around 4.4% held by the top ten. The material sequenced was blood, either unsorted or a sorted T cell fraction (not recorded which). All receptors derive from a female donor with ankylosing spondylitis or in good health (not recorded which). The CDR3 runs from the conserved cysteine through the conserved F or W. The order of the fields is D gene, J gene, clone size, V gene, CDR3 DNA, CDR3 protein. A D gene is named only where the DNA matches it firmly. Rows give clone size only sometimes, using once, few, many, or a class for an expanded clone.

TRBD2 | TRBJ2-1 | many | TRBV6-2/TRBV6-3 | TGTGCCAGCAGTTATGTACGACTAGCGGGAGTGAGTGAGCAGTTCTTC | CASSYVRLAGVSEQFF
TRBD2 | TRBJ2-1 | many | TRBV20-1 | TGCAGGTTGGGACTAGCGGAGAAGGACTACAATGAGCAGTTCTTC | CRLGLAEKDYNEQFF
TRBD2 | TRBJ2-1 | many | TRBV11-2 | TGTGCCAGCAGCTTATGGGGTCAGAGTCTAGTAGGGAGGGTTGATGAGCAGTTCTTC | CASSLWGQSLVGRVDEQFF
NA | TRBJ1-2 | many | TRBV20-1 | TGCAGTGCCACGGTGAATACTTATGGCTACACCTTC | CSATVNTYGYTF
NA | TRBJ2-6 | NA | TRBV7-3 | TGTGCCAGCAGCCCGTCCTCTGGGTCTGGGGCCAACGTCCTGACTTTC | CASSPSSGSGANVLTF
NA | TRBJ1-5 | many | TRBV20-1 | TGCAGTGCTAGACCCAGGGGAGGGGATCAGCCCCAGCATTTT | CSARPRGGDQPQHF
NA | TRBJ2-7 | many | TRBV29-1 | TGCAGCGCACTCACCCAGGGGACCTACGAGCAGTACTTC | CSALTQGTYEQYF
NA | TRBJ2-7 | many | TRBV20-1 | TGCAGTGCTAGTGATTACCTTCCCTACGAGCAGTACTTC | CSASDYLPYEQYF
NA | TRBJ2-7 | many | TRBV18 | TGTGCCAGCTCACCATACGCAGACTCATACTACGAGCAGTACTTC | CASSPYADSYYEQYF
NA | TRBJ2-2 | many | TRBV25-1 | TGTGCCAGCAGTAATCTGAGGACGGAGGGTTCCACCGGGGAGCTGTTTTTT | CASSNLRTEGSTGELFF
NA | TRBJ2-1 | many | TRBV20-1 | TGCAGTGCTAGTGGAGACCATTCGAGCTCCTACAATGAGCAGTTCTTC | CSASGDHSSSYNEQFF
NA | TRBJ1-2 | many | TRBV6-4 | TGTGCCAGCAGCCCCTCTCAGGGGAGTTATGGCTACACCTTC | CASSPSQGSYGYTF
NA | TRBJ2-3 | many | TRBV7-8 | TGTGCCAGCAGCTTAGTAATGGCAGATACGCAGTATTTT | CASSLVMADTQYF
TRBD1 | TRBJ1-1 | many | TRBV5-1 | TGCGCCAGCCTCCCCGGGACAGGGGTTCTCATGAACACTGAAGCTTTCTTT | CASLPGTGVLMNTEAFF
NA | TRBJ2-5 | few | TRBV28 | TGTGCCAGCAGTTTCGGACAGATGCAAGAGACCCAGTACTTC | CASSFGQMQETQYF